This entry concerns a single T cell receptor (beta chain). Compared with germline, one end of the junction differs, possibly owing to a read error. Using immunoSEQ multiplex PCR, the repertoire was profiled, and TCRdb retains in-frame clones only, with some absent. Of about 180,000 clones listed, 94% are singletons. The germline CDR1 and CDR2 sequences are SQVTM and ANQGSEA. The CDR3 is made up of 13 amino acids. The sample comes from a study of T cell responses to AZD1222 COVID-19 vaccine. This specimen was peripheral blood, taken 28 days after the second AZD1222 dose. The chain employs TRBV29-1 and TRBJ1-4, with 8 positions matching TRBD1. The sequence was obtained from an adult who received the AZD1222 COVID-19 vaccine. CDR3: CSVEAGGDEKLFF. The CDR3, as DNA: TGCAGCGTAGAAGCAGGGGGCGATGAAAAACTGTTTTTT.